Listed here are 27 T cell receptor beta chains from one sample, sequenced in a study of blood T cell repertoires in COVID-19. Generated by immunoSEQ multiplex PCR, the TCRdb table keeps only in-frame clones and is missing some. The sample contains approximately 200,000 clones, more than 75% of which appear only once. What was sequenced was peripheral blood. These receptors all stem from a middle-aged woman with COVID-19, enrolled during active disease.

This clone has more than one count but fewer than ten. The chain couples TRBV7-8 to TRBJ2-7, with TRBD2 matching over 7 bases. The CDR3 is 15 amino acids. Looked up from germline, CDR1 is SGHVS and CDR2 is FQNEAQ. V lost 6 bases to trimming and J lost 1 base; unmatched junction nucleotides: 9. CDR3 amino acids: CASRGREAPSYEQYF. The CDR3, as DNA: TGTGCCAGCAGAGGACGGGAGGCCCCATCCTACGAGCAGTACTTC.

The V call is TRBV6-5, the J call TRBJ1-5; D unclear. V was cut by 4 bases and J by 0 bases, with 10 bases left in between. The CDR3 covers 15 residues. CDR1 and CDR2 from the germline V gene are MNHEY and SVGAGI. The CDR3 bases are TGTGCCAGCAGTTGGAGAATGGCTAGCAATCAGCCCCAGCATTTT. Amino acid sequence: CASSWRMASNQPQHF.

As DNA, the CDR3 is TGCAGCGCCGGACAGACGAACACCGGGGAGCTGTTTTTT. Translating it yields CSAGQTNTGELFF. The rearrangement uses TRBV29-1 and TRBJ2-2; D might be TRBD1 (6 bases). CDR1 SQVTM and CDR2 ANQGSEA come from the germline V gene. This CDR3 contains 13 residues. The germline V and J ends were trimmed by 7 bases and 0 bases, with 9 bases remaining between them.

This rearrangement joins TRBV2 to TRBJ2-1, with 8 nucleotides matching TRBD2. CDR3 length: 14 amino acids. V gave up 7 bases and J gave up 4 bases; unmatched junction bases: 6. Germline CDR1 SNHLY, CDR2 FYNNEI. The CDR3 reads CASTLGGGYNEQFF. The CDR3 DNA is TGTGCCAGCACACTCGGGGGGGGTTACAATGAGCAGTTCTTC.

The rearrangement uses TRBV5-6 and TRBJ2-1, with 12 bases fitting TRBD2. The CDR3 loop spans 15 amino acids. Unmatched junction bases numbered 4, after V lost 1 base and J lost 8 bases. The germline V gene has CDR1 SGHDT and CDR2 YYEEEE. The CDR3 reads CASSLMLAGGYEQFF. For the CDR3, the DNA is TGTGCCAGCAGCTTGATGCTAGCGGGGGGGTATGAGCAGTTCTTC. Looking up the rest from reference TRBV5-6 and TRBJ2-1 gives the full variable domain: DAGVTQSPTHLIKTRGQQVTLRCSPKSGHDTVSWYQQALGQGPQFIFQYYEEEERQRGNFPDRFSGHQFPNYSSELNVNALLLGDSALYLCASSLMLAGGYEQFFGPGTRLTVL.

The chain joins TRBV9 to TRBJ2-7, with TRBD1 matching 8 bases. The CDR3 has 14 residues. The V gene end was trimmed by 0 bases and the J gene end by 7 bases; junction bases not matched to a gene: 6. The germline gives CDR1 SGDLS, CDR2 YYNGEE. The CDR3 spells CASSVATGVGEQYF. Here the CDR3 DNA reads TGTGCCAGCAGCGTAGCGACAGGGGTAGGAGAGCAGTACTTC.

V is TRBV3-1 (or the pseudogene TRBV3-2) and J is TRBJ1-1, with no clear D. The CDR3 covers 15 residues. The V gene lost 2 bases and the J gene lost 4 bases, with 14 bases spanning the gap. Per germline, CDR1 LGHDT and CDR2 YNNKEL (reference sequence). CDR3 sequence: CASSQWAGSTTEAFF. CDR3 sequence (DNA): TGTGCCAGCAGCCAATGGGCGGGCTCGACCACTGAAGCTTTCTTT.

This clone has just a few counts. The chain is built from TRBV5-1 and TRBJ2-1; 7 bases match TRBD1. The V gene end was trimmed by 0 bases and the J gene end by 7 bases; junction bases not matched to a gene: 7. The CDR3 consists of 15 residues. The germline V gene has CDR1 SGHRS and CDR2 YFSETQ. The CDR3 coding sequence is TGCGCCAGCAGCTTGGGCGACAGGGTTCGAAATGAGCAGTTCTTC. Its translation is CASSLGDRVRNEQFF.

This sequence joins TRBV7-8 and TRBJ1-4; a weak D match, TRBD1 (5 bases). V was pared by 5 bases and J by 8 bases, with 15 bases between. The CDR3 consists of 14 residues. Germline V gene sequence: CDR1 SGHVS, CDR2 FQNEAQ. The CDR3 DNA sequence: TGTGCCAGCAGCCGGGACGTCGGGAGGGAAAAACTGTTTTTT. Amino acid sequence: CASSRDVGREKLFF.

The gene calls are TRBV3-1 (or the pseudogene TRBV3-2) and TRBJ2-3, with TRBD2 matching over 8 bases. This CDR3 comprises 18 residues. The junction had 9 bases not matched to a gene; V was cut back by 1 base and J by 0 bases. The germline V gene encodes CDR1 LGHDT and CDR2 YNNKEL (reference sequence). CDR3 coding DNA: TGTGCCAGCAGCCAAGTGTTCGCACTAGCGGACAGCACAGATACGCAGTATTTT. The encoded protein is CASSQVFALADSTDTQYF.

This clone appeared a few times. The sample has other DNA sequences that encode this CDR3 too. The genes are TRBV5-1 and TRBJ1-1; 7 bases are shared with TRBD1. V gave up 0 bases and J gave up 2 bases; unmatched junction bases: 1. The length of the CDR3 is 14 residues. Germline CDR1 is SGHRS and CDR2 is YFSETQ. The DNA for the CDR3 is TGCGCCAGCAGCTTGGACAGGGGCAACACTGAAGCTTTCTTT. Its translation: CASSLDRGNTEAFF.

V usage is TRBV7-8 and J usage is TRBJ2-7, with 8 bases lining up with TRBD1. CDR1 and CDR2 (germline): SGHVS, FQNEAQ. The junction had 21 bases not matched to a gene; V was cut back by 7 bases and J by 4 bases. CDR3 length: 18 amino acids. CDR3 DNA: TGTGCCAGCACAGCTTACGGGAAGGGACAGGAAGTTTTTTACGAGCAGTACTTC. This translates into CASTAYGKGQEVFYEQYF.

V gene TRBV4-1 combines with J gene TRBJ1-2; D is perhaps TRBD1 (6 bases). CDR3 length: 14 amino acids. Trimming removed 0 bases from V and 3 bases from J, with 8 bases in between. CDR1 and CDR2 (germline): MGHRA, YSYEKL. CDR3 sequence: CASSQDWTDYGYTF. The DNA of the CDR3 is TGCGCCAGCAGCCAAGATTGGACAGACTATGGCTACACCTTC.

V and J are TRBV5-3 and TRBJ1-1; TRBD1 is a possible D gene (6 bases). TRBV5-3 is an open reading frame, and its role is uncertain. V was cut by 4 bases and J by 4 bases, with 14 bases left in between. CDR3 length: 14 amino acids. The CDR3 loop reads CARSVKQGPTEAFF. In nucleotides, the CDR3 is TGTGCCAGAAGCGTCAAACAGGGACCCACTGAAGCTTTCTTT.

CDR3 region: CAWSVGGNQPQHF. DNA of the CDR3: TGTGCCTGGAGTGTCGGGGGCAATCAGCCCCAGCATTTT. This chain links TRBV30 with TRBJ1-5; D ambiguous. The CDR3 consists of 13 residues. Germline V gene sequence: CDR1 GTSNPN, CDR2 SVGIG (reference sequence). V gave up 0 bases and J gave up 2 bases, with 5 bases separating them.

This chain connects TRBV15 to TRBJ2-1, with TRBD1 matching 7 bases. The V gene end was trimmed by 0 bases and the J gene end by 6 bases; junction bases not matched to a gene: 11. Germline V gene sequence: CDR1 LNHNV, CDR2 YYDKDF (reference sequence). This CDR3 spans 17 amino acids. CDR3 loop: CATSRDRRTGQPNEQFF. CDR3 DNA sequence: TGTGCCACCAGCAGAGATCGCAGGACAGGTCAACCCAATGAGCAGTTCTTC.

About this clone itself: The germline gene is not matched at one end of the junction; a read error may be the cause. The genes are TRBV7-2 and TRBJ2-5; TRBD2 aligns across 9 bases. The CDR3 has 14 residues. Germline CDR1 is SGHTA and CDR2 is FQGNSA. In DNA form, the CDR3 reads TGTGCCAGCAGCTTGACTAGCGGTCAAGGGACCCAGTACTTC. It translates to CASSLTSGQGTQYF.

The chain joins TRBV5-1 to TRBJ2-5, with 12 bases fitting TRBD2. The CDR3 is 16 residues long. The germline V gene encodes CDR1 SGHRS and CDR2 YFSETQ. V lost 4 bases and J lost 2; bases outside the gene matches: 6. CDR3 nucleotides: TGCGCCAGCAGCCGGACTAGCGGGGTCCTTCAAGAGACCCAGTACTTC. This sequence encodes CASSRTSGVLQETQYF.

V gene TRBV9 combines with J gene TRBJ2-1, with a possible D match to TRBD2 (5 bases). The CDR3 totals 11 residues. In germline, CDR1 is SGDLS, CDR2 YYNGEE. Trimming left V 7 bases short and J 7 bases short, with 9 bases between. The CDR3 here is CASGSWNEQFF. The CDR3 nucleotides are TGTGCCAGCGGGAGTTGGAATGAGCAGTTCTTC.

The chain combines TRBV18 with TRBJ2-1; 9 positions match TRBD1. CDR1 and CDR2 from the germline V gene are KGHSH and LQKENI. With V trimmed by 0 bases and J by 0 bases, 3 bases remained unmatched. CDR3 length: 17 residues. The CDR3 loop reads CASSPPGQGFSYNEQFF. The CDR3 DNA reads TGTGCCAGCTCACCACCGGGACAGGGCTTCTCCTACAATGAGCAGTTCTTC.

This chain links TRBV10-1 with TRBJ1-6; 9 nucleotides agree with TRBD1. CDR1 is WNHNN and CDR2 is SYGVQD in the germline V gene (reference sequence). The CDR3 has 13 residues. Unmatched junction bases numbered 0, after V lost 4 bases and J lost 8 bases. The CDR3 DNA is TGCGCCAGCAGTGGGGACAGGGATTCACCCCTCCACTTT. It specifies CASSGDRDSPLHF.

This chain links TRBV3-1 (or the pseudogene TRBV3-2) with TRBJ1-1; weak D call: TRBD1 (5 bases). Germline V gene data show CDR1 as LGHDT and CDR2 as YNNKEL (reference sequence). The CDR3 sequence is 14 residues long. V was cut by 3 bases and J by 4 bases, with 12 bases left in between. CDR3 DNA sequence: TGTGCCAGCAGCCATAAGGGGATGGGCACTGAAGCTTTCTTT. Translating gives CASSHKGMGTEAFF.

The J gene is TRBJ2-5, the V gene TRBV14; D gene unclear. The CDR3 sequence is 13 residues long. Trimming stripped 1 base from V and 3 bases from J, with 6 bases between. CDR1 and CDR2 from the germline V gene are SGHDN and FVKESK. In DNA form, the CDR3 reads TGTGCCAGCAGCCAAGTACATGAAGAGACCCAGTACTTC. As protein: CASSQVHEETQYF.

V gene TRBV5-1 combines with J gene TRBJ1-6; TRBD1 aligns across 8 bases. Germline V gene sequence: CDR1 SGHRS, CDR2 YFSETQ. The CDR3 totals 15 residues. The junction had 8 bases not matched to a gene; V was cut back by 3 bases and J by 9 bases. CDR3 DNA sequence: TGCGCCAGCAGCTCAACTGGACAGGGTGGTTCACCCCTCCACTTT. It yields the protein CASSSTGQGGSPLHF.

This CDR3 is CASSQERRQSLISGNTIYF. The CDR3 DNA follows: TGTGCCAGCAGCCAAGAAAGGCGGCAGAGCCTTATCTCTGGAAACACCATATATTTT. V gene TRBV4-2 combines with J gene TRBJ1-3; no clear D. Germline CDR1 reads LGHNA; CDR2 reads YNFKEQ. The CDR3 totals 19 residues. Trimming left V 0 bases short and J 0 bases short, with 18 bases between.

The genes are TRBV3-1 (or the pseudogene TRBV3-2) and TRBJ2-1, with 8 bases aligning to TRBD2. The length of the CDR3 is 15 residues. Germline V gene data show CDR1 as LGHDT and CDR2 as YNNKEL (reference sequence). V gave up 1 base and J gave up 8 bases; unmatched junction bases: 7. CDR3 nucleotides: TGTGCCAGCAGCCAAGCCGGGGGGGTGGGCGATGAGCAGTTCTTC. Translating it yields CASSQAGGVGDEQFF.

The chain couples TRBV7-2 to TRBJ1-4, with TRBD1 matching over 9 bases. With V trimmed by 3 bases and J by 7 bases, 6 bases remained unmatched. CDR3 length: 15 amino acids. Germline V CDR1 and CDR2: SGHTA, FQGNSA. The CDR3 reads CASSLGQGFSEKLFF. The DNA of the CDR3 is TGTGCCAGCAGCTTGGGACAGGGCTTTAGTGAAAAACTGTTTTTT.